A selection of T cell receptor beta chains follows, all from one sample in a study of T-cell memory formation after mild COVID-19. In TCRdb, the 5' RACE reads were re-called with MiXCR into one record per CDR3 protein. The table lists 300,000 to 400,000 distinct CDR3 sequences, around 20% of them singletons. The sequenced material came from PBMCs or a T cell subset sorted from them (not recorded which). These receptors originate from an adult woman who had mild COVID-19 (a few samples of this study predate the infection). Cell type and time point are not known. CDR3s include the opening cysteine and the closing phenylalanine or tryptophan. A D gene is named only where the DNA matches it firmly. Size is omitted from some rows. Given values are once, few, many or a class for expanded clones.

abundance	v_gene	j_gene	d_gene	len	CDR3aa	CDR3nt
many	TRBV7-2	TRBJ2-3	TRBD2	14	CASSTATGGDTQYF	TGTGCCAGCAGCACGGCCACGGGAGGGGATACGCAGTATTTT
.	TRBV9	TRBJ2-6	.	19	CASSVGSGRGPSGANVLTF	TGTGCCAGCAGCGTAGGATCAGGGAGGGGGCCCTCTGGGGCCAACGTCCTGACTTTC
.	TRBV5-4	TRBJ2-1	TRBD2	17	CASSLVLGLAVYNEQFF	TGTGCCAGCAGCTTGGTTTTAGGACTAGCGGTATACAATGAGCAGTTCTTC
many	TRBV9	TRBJ2-3	TRBD2	15	CASSATSGGTDTQYF	TGTGCCAGCAGCGCGACTAGCGGGGGAACAGATACGCAGTATTTT
.	TRBV6-5	TRBJ2-3	.	15	CASSSVPGETDTQYF	TGTGCCAGCAGTTCCGTCCCAGGGGAGACAGATACGCAGTATTTT
many	TRBV7-3	TRBJ2-5	.	15	CASSSGLPSQETQYF	TGTGCCAGCAGCTCCGGGTTGCCTTCGCAAGAGACCCAGTACTTC
few	TRBV5-6	TRBJ1-1	.	15	CASSLAGGMDTEAFF	TGTGCCAGCAGCTTGGCCGGAGGTATGGACACTGAAGCTTTCTTT
few	TRBV4-2	TRBJ2-3	TRBD2	17	CASSQDTSGGFTDTQYF	TGTGCCAGCAGCCAAGATACTAGCGGGGGGTTCACAGATACGCAGTATTTT
.	TRBV7-2	TRBJ2-2	TRBD2	18	CASSLALGTSGNTGELFF	TGTGCCAGCAGCTTAGCGCTTGGCACTAGCGGGAACACCGGGGAGCTGTTTTTT
few	TRBV20-1	TRBJ1-2	.	15	CSARDDRGDHYGYTF	TGCAGTGCTAGAGACGACCGGGGCGACCACTATGGCTACACCTTC
few	TRBV4-1	TRBJ2-7	.	14	CASSPRGGNWEQYF	TGCGCCAGCAGCCCACGGGGCGGGAACTGGGAGCAGTACTTC
few	TRBV5-1	TRBJ2-5	.	15	CASSLGSGREETQYF	TGCGCCAGCAGCTTGGGATCGGGCAGGGAAGAGACCCAGTACTTC
many	TRBV7-8	TRBJ2-1	.	16	CASSPRRSAALNEQFF	TGTGCCAGCAGCCCACGTAGGTCAGCGGCACTCAATGAGCAGTTCTTC
few	TRBV29-1	TRBJ2-7	TRBD1	14	CSVVRQGSTYEQYF	TGCAGCGTCGTGCGACAGGGGTCAACCTACGAGCAGTACTTC
.	TRBV19	TRBJ1-1	.	16	CASSRPPDRLNTEAFF	TGTGCCAGTAGTCGCCCACCCGACAGACTGAACACTGAAGCTTTCTTT
.	TRBV18	TRBJ2-3	TRBD2	15	CASSPSGSGSDTQYF	TGTGCCAGCTCACCAAGCGGGAGTGGTTCAGATACGCAGTATTTT
.	TRBV29-1	TRBJ2-7	.	13	CSVRTAFSYEQYF	TGCAGCGTAAGGACAGCGTTCTCCTACGAGCAGTACTTC
.	TRBV12-3/TRBV12-4	TRBJ1-5	.	16	CASSLEGSHSNQPQHF	TGTGCTAGCAGTTTAGAGGGCAGCCATAGCAATCAGCCCCAGCATTTT
few	TRBV25-1	TRBJ2-1	TRBD2	17	CASSGPLPSGSHNEQFF	TGTGCCAGCAGTGGGCCACTGCCCAGCGGGAGCCACAATGAGCAGTTCTTC
few	TRBV7-9	TRBJ2-7	.	11	CASSAIHEQYF	TGTGCCAGCAGCGCCATTCACGAGCAGTACTTC
.	TRBV7-6	TRBJ2-1	TRBD1	13	CASSSGTGVEQFF	TGTGCCAGCAGCTCCGGGACAGGGGTTGAGCAGTTCTTC
few	TRBV5-1	TRBJ2-3	.	15	CASSRVGQGTDTQYF	TGCGCCAGCAGCCGGGTAGGGCAGGGTACAGATACGCAGTATTTT
.	TRBV6-5	TRBJ2-1	TRBD1	18	CASSYRGITGQGYNEQFF	TGTGCCAGCAGTTACCGCGGCATAACGGGACAGGGTTACAATGAGCAGTTCTTC
.	TRBV5-1	TRBJ2-1	.	14	CASSSTPGSNEQFF	TGCGCCAGCAGTTCCACCCCGGGCTCGAATGAGCAGTTCTTC
few	TRBV4-3	TRBJ1-1	.	14	CASSQNGRVTEAFF	TGCGCCAGCAGCCAGAACGGCAGGGTGACTGAAGCTTTCTTT
.	TRBV20-1	TRBJ2-7	.	15	CSARDAPRGGYEQYF	TGCAGTGCTAGAGATGCCCCTCGTGGTGGATACGAGCAGTACTTC
.	TRBV11-2	TRBJ2-2	TRBD2	21	CASSLGRSYGREGPDTGELFF	TGTGCCAGCAGCTTAGGTCGGTCCTACGGGCGGGAGGGCCCGGACACCGGGGAGCTGTTTTTT